Detailed here is one T cell receptor (beta chain). The target antigen is unknown. Germline V lookup: CDR1 MNHNS, CDR2 SASEGT. The CDR3 covers 14 residues. Trimming removed 5 bases from V and 6 bases from J; junction bases left unmatched: 9. The sample originates from a study of Graves' ophthalmopathy and Graves' hyperthyroidism. Turning to the study itself: Untreated patients at initial diagnosis provided peripheral blood.

Where ophthalmopathy was absent within 18 months of follow-up, hyperthyroidism was stable. Certain patients were not enrolled. These were patients with other autoimmune diseases, uncontrolled infections, pregnancy or lactation. The TCR beta CDR3 regions underwent amplification from RNA transcripts. RT-PCR in the first round used HTBI primers; a second-round multiplex PCR followed. TCRdb reprocessed the multiplex PCR reads with MiXCR, giving one entry per CDR3 protein. The table lists roughly 420,000 distinct CDR3 sequences, under 25% of them singletons. Study-wide points: Blood contained most expanded thyroid clonotypes exceeding 0.001 frequency.

The chain couples TRBV6-1 to TRBJ1-1; the match to TRBD1 covers 7 bases. This receptor was obtained from a woman under 30 with stable Graves' hyperthyroidism. Input material: peripheral blood. This CDR3 reads CASSTLTGRAEAFF. CDR3 sequence (DNA): TGTGCCAGCAGTACGTTGACAGGGCGGGCTGAAGCTTTCTTT.